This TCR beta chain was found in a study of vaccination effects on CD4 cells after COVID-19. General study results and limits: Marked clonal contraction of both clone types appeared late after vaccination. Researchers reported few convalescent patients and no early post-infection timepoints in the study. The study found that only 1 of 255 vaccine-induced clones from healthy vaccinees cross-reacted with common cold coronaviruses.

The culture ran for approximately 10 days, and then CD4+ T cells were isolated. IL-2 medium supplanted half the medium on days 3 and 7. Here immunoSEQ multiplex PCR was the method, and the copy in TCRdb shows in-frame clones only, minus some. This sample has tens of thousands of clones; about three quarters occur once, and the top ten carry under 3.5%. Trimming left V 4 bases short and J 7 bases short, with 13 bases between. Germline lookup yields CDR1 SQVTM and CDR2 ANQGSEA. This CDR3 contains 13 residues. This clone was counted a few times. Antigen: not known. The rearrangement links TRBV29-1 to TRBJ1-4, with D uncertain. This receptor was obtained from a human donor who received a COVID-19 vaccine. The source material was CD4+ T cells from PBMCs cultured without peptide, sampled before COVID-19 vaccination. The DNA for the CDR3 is TGCAGCGTTGGAATCAGCGCGGGTGAAAAACTGTTTTTT. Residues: CSVGISAGEKLFF.